These T cell receptor beta chains were read from a single sample in a study of OX40 agonist ivuxolimab in advanced cancers. TCRdb keeps only in-frame clones here, not all; method: immunoSEQ multiplex PCR. Of about 73,000 clones in the sample, approximately 90% were seen once. The input for sequencing was CD4+ or CD8+ T cells sorted from blood, taken in a trial of the OX40 agonist ivuxolimab. All receptors derive from an adult with an advanced solid tumor such as melanoma, head and neck, liver or kidney cancer. The CDR3 runs from the conserved cysteine through the conserved F or W. Only part of the rows carry a size: once, few, many, or a class if the clone is expanded.

cdr3_length	v_call	j_call	clone_size	cdr3_aa
16	TRBV11-2	TRBJ2-3	NA	CASSVLGGRGTDTQYF
13	TRBV6-1	TRBJ2-7	NA	CASLYRGSYEQYF
12	TRBV5-1	TRBJ2-3	NA	CASSFGPDTQYF
12	TRBV7-2	TRBJ2-7	NA	CASARLNYEQYF
16	TRBV11-2	TRBJ2-1	NA	CASSSEAGQNYNEQFF
13	TRBV6-1	TRBJ2-5	NA	CASSESFEETQYF
13	TRBV2	TRBJ1-5	once	CASTVQALGPQHF
15	TRBV27	TRBJ1-2	few	CASSLSDARLYGYTF
13	TRBV15	TRBJ1-1	few	CATSQRANTEAFF
13	TRBV5-1	TRBJ1-1	NA	CASSLTGGTEAFF
13	TRBV2	TRBJ1-1	few	CARAGTGGTEAFF
15	TRBV10-3	TRBJ2-7	NA	CAISGLRDRAYEQYF
16	TRBV15	TRBJ2-3	NA	CATSRERGGVADTQYF
14	TRBV7-9	TRBJ2-7	NA	CASSLGTGSYEQYF
14	TRBV4-1	TRBJ1-2	once	CASSQPYGNYGYTF
19	TRBV27	TRBJ1-2	once	CASSLSRDRAGPSNYGYTF
14	TRBV7-9	TRBJ1-3	NA	CASNQPGSGNTIYF
15	TRBV7-9	TRBJ1-2	few	CASRTGDSPLDGYTF
12	TRBV30	TRBJ1-1	NA	CAATQGSAEAFF
14	TRBV7-9	TRBJ1-1	NA	CASSLGGSWAEAFF
15	TRBV6-1	TRBJ1-3	NA	CASSDWQGYGNTIYF
18	TRBV7-8	TRBJ2-3	NA	CASSLEWSSGYSTDTQYF
15	TRBV19	TRBJ1-1	few	CASSMGPGWITEAFF
15	TRBV9	TRBJ1-5	NA	CASSVGGDSNQPQHF
16	TRBV5-1	TRBJ1-6	NA	CASSKGTVSYNSPLHF
14	TRBV19	TRBJ2-7	NA	CASSFGVSSYEQYF
15	TRBV11-2	TRBJ1-2	many	CASSLDRNTNYGYTF
14	TRBV30	TRBJ2-3	NA	CAWTGGWGPDTQYF
16	TRBV18	TRBJ2-3	NA	CASSQRLAGVSDTQYF
15	TRBV7-9	TRBJ1-2	NA	CASSTGQIPFYGYTF
16	TRBV5-1	TRBJ2-7	NA	CASSLRSGQGGYEQYF
12	TRBV7-9	TRBJ2-7	NA	CASSAILREQYF
17	TRBV19	TRBJ2-1	NA	CASSTLESGGQSDEQFF
15	TRBV14	TRBJ1-2	NA	CASSFKEGGYYGYTF
17	TRBV5-1	TRBJ2-2	NA	CASRQPGRGFNTGELFF
16	TRBV7-2	TRBJ2-7	NA	CASSLWLAGVAYEQYF
14	TRBV5-1	TRBJ1-2	NA	CASSSDRGWDGYTF
14	TRBV27	TRBJ2-4	few	CASSFTRAKNIQYF
16	TRBV7-9	TRBJ2-7	NA	CASSSGQSIYPYEQYF
13	TRBV10-3	TRBJ2-5	NA	CAIKNAGQETQYF
16	TRBV4-1	TRBJ2-7	NA	CASSQDIPSGTYEQYF
16	TRBV4-1	TRBJ2-7	NA	CASSHPRQGSSYEQYF
16	TRBV27	TRBJ2-3	NA	CASSYARVLRTDTQYF
16	TRBV9	TRBJ1-2	once	CASSAAGWQGNYGYTF
13	TRBV13	TRBJ2-3	NA	CASSTGAPNTQYF
14	TRBV6-5	TRBJ1-5	NA	CASRPTGAGQPQHF
13	TRBV6-6	TRBJ1-5	NA	CATKKGGDRPQHF
14	TRBV7-8	TRBJ2-7	few	CASSLRPGGHEQYF